This entry lists 29 T cell receptor beta chains sequenced from one sample in a study of blood T cell repertoires in COVID-19. The table came from immunoSEQ multiplex PCR; TCRdb's copy has only in-frame clones and leaves some out. Counted here are 200,000 to 250,000 clones, approximately 78% occurring once; the ten biggest clones make up 4.5% to 5.5%. The sequenced sample was peripheral blood. These receptors originate from a woman in her 70s with COVID-19, enrolled during active disease.

This clone was counted between two and nine times. The V call is TRBV7-2, the J call TRBJ2-7, with 7 bases lining up with TRBD1. This CDR3 is built from 14 residues. The germline V gene has CDR1 SGHTA and CDR2 FQGNSA. V gave up 8 bases and J gave up 4 bases; unmatched junction bases: 11. The DNA for the CDR3 is TGTGCCAGCGCGACAGGGCTAAGCTTTTACGAGCAGTACTTC. Its translation: CASATGLSFYEQYF. The variable domain in full, with the rest retrieved from reference TRBV7-2 and TRBJ2-7, is GAGVSQSPSNKVTEKGKDVELRCDPISGHTALYWYRQSLGQGLEFLIYFQGNSAPDKSGLPSDRFSAERTGGSVSTLTIQRTQQEDSAVYLCASATGLSFYEQYFGPGTRLTVT.

CDR3 DNA: TGTGCCAGCAGCCAAGATACTAAACTGTTTTTT. Protein: CASSQDTKLFF. V gene TRBV3-1 (or the pseudogene TRBV3-2) combines with J gene TRBJ1-4, with D unclear. Trimming took off 0 bases at V and 11 bases at J, with 4 bases between the two ends. The CDR3 runs 11 residues. Germline V gene lookup returns CDR1 LGHDT and CDR2 YNNKEL (reference sequence).

The rearrangement links TRBV9 to TRBJ1-2; a weak D match, TRBD1 (5 bases). CDR1 and CDR2 from the germline V gene are SGDLS and YYNGEE. The germline V and J ends were trimmed by 0 bases and 6 bases, with 15 bases remaining between them. The CDR3 consists of 15 residues. DNA for the CDR3: TGTGCCAGCAGCGTAGTTTCTCAAGGGGTAGATGGCTACACCTTC. It specifies CASSVVSQGVDGYTF.

The chain carries TRBV29-1 and TRBJ2-1; D remains unclear. Trimming stripped 0 bases from V and 9 bases from J, with 12 bases between. Germline CDR1 SQVTM, CDR2 ANQGSEA. The CDR3 spans 13 residues. The CDR3 sequence is CSVEEVAGAEQFF. CDR3 DNA: TGCAGCGTTGAAGAGGTGGCCGGAGCTGAGCAGTTCTTC.

The rearrangement uses TRBV5-1 and TRBJ2-2; D possibly corresponds to TRBD2 (6 bases). Germline V gene data show CDR1 as SGHRS and CDR2 as YFSETQ. The V end lost 2 bases, the J end lost 5 bases, and 19 bases lay between the germline ends. This CDR3 region has 17 residues. In nucleotides, the CDR3 is TGCGCCAGCAGCTTAGGAGGGTCGGTATTAGCAACCGGGGAGCTGTTTTTT. Translated: CASSLGGSVLATGELFF.

V is TRBV5-6 and J is TRBJ1-4; D might be TRBD1 (5 bases). From germline, CDR1 is SGHDT and CDR2 YYEEEE. The CDR3 sequence is 16 residues long. V lost 0 bases and J 8 bases, leaving 17 bases between the germline ends. The CDR3 sequence is CASSLGQGRVNEKLFF. CDR3 coding DNA: TGTGCCAGCAGCTTGGGGCAGGGCCGCGTGAACGAAAAACTGTTTTTT.

The gene calls are TRBV27 and TRBJ1-6; D remains unclear. The CDR3 extends over 14 amino acids. Germline-derived CDR1 and CDR2 are MNHEY and SMNVEV (reference sequence). V lost 0 bases and J lost 5, with 5 bases in between. CDR3 loop: CASSLSAHNSPLHF. CDR3 DNA sequence: TGTGCCAGCAGTTTATCGGCCCATAATTCACCCCTCCACTTT.

The chain combines TRBV9 with TRBJ2-7; TRBD2 aligns across 8 bases. V lost 1 base and J lost 3; bases outside the gene matches: 6. CDR3 length: 15 amino acids. In germline, CDR1 is SGDLS, CDR2 YYNGEE. CDR3 loop: CASSVTGTRGYEQYF. The CDR3 DNA sequence: TGTGCCAGCAGCGTAACCGGGACTAGAGGCTACGAGCAGTACTTC. Drawing the rest from reference TRBV9 and TRBJ2-7, the complete variable domain is DSGVTQTPKHLITATGQRVTLRCSPRSGDLSVYWYQQSLDQGLQFLIQYYNGEERAKGNILERFSAQQFPDLHSELNLSSLELGDSALYFCASSVTGTRGYEQYFGPGTRLTVT.

The rearrangement links TRBV27 to TRBJ1-6; 7 bases map to TRBD1. Looked up from germline, CDR1 is MNHEY and CDR2 is SMNVEV (reference sequence). This CDR3 region has 12 residues. With V trimmed by 6 bases and J by 13 bases, 6 bases remained unmatched. This CDR3 is CASSFIQGPLHF. CDR3 sequence (DNA): TGTGCCAGCAGCTTCATACAGGGGCCCCTCCACTTT.

V gene TRBV5-1 combines with J gene TRBJ2-1; TRBD1 agrees at 7 bases. CDR1 is SGHRS and CDR2 is YFSETQ in the germline V gene. V shed 4 bases and J 3 bases; nucleotides not matched to a gene: 4. This CDR3 region has 14 residues. In nucleotides, the CDR3 is TGCGCCAGCAGCCCCGGGACAGACTACAATGAGCAGTTCTTC. Protein product: CASSPGTDYNEQFF.

The chain recombines TRBV19 with TRBJ2-1; TRBD2 aligns across 11 bases. V lost 6 bases, J lost 3 bases, and 4 bases stayed unmatched. The CDR3 has 15 amino acids. Germline V gives CDR1 LNHDA, CDR2 SQIVND (reference sequence). CDR3 in DNA: TGTGCCAGTAGCCCCCTAGCGGGAGGCTACAATGAGCAGTTCTTC. It specifies CASSPLAGGYNEQFF.

The table lists this clone with a count of one. The chain joins TRBV19 to TRBJ1-5; unclear D gene. This CDR3 is 14 amino acids long. Trimming took off 3 bases at V and 1 base at J, with 7 bases between the two ends. Germline assignment: CDR1 LNHDA and CDR2 SQIVND (reference sequence). The CDR3 DNA follows: TGTGCCAGTAGTATCGTCAGAAGCAATCAGCCCCAGCATTTT. It yields the protein CASSIVRSNQPQHF. The full variable domain, in which reference TRBV19 and TRBJ1-5 provide the parts outside the CDR3, is DGGITQSPKYLFRKEGQNVTLSCEQNLNHDAMYWYRQDPGQGLRLIYYSQIVNDFQKGDIAEGYSVSREKKESFPLTVTSAQKNPTAFYLCASSIVRSNQPQHFGDGTRLSIL.

As DNA, the CDR3 is TGTGCCAGCTCACCAGGGGGCGCGAACACTGAAGCTTTCTTT. Translated: CASSPGGANTEAFF. The V call is TRBV18, the J call TRBJ1-1; tentative D call: TRBD1 (6 bases). The CDR3 is 14 amino acids. The germline CDR1 and CDR2 sequences are KGHSH and LQKENI. V dropped 2 bases and J dropped 1 base, with 8 bases sitting between them.

The chain couples TRBV4-2 to TRBJ2-5, with TRBD1 as a possible D gene (5 bases). The CDR3 runs to 15 residues. V lost 3 bases, J lost 5 bases, and 16 bases lay in between. The germline V gene encodes CDR1 LGHNA and CDR2 YNFKEQ. The CDR3 coding sequence is TGTGCCAGCAGCCAGAGTAACAGGAACTTGGAGACCCAGTACTTC. Amino acid sequence: CASSQSNRNLETQYF.

This clone showed up just once. V gene TRBV5-1 combines with J gene TRBJ2-3; D is perhaps TRBD2 (6 bases). Germline-derived CDR1 and CDR2 are SGHRS and YFSETQ. V was shortened by 4 bases and J by 3 bases, with 18 bases between the two germline ends. This CDR3 comprises 16 residues. In nucleotides, the CDR3 is TGCGCCAGCAGCGTTTCTCCGGCGGCGGGGACAGATACGCAGTATTTT. Translating it yields CASSVSPAAGTDTQYF.

The V gene is TRBV28, the J gene TRBJ1-1, with D tentatively TRBD1 (5 bases). Trimming took 2 bases from V and 3 from J, leaving 7 bases between them. CDR3 length: 13 amino acids. Per germline, CDR1 MDHEN and CDR2 SYDVKM. The CDR3 DNA reads TGTGCCAGCAGTTTACTAGGGGACACTGAAGCTTTCTTT. This codes for CASSLLGDTEAFF. The full variable domain, with the rest looked up from reference TRBV28 and TRBJ1-1, is DVKVTQSSRYLVKRTGEKVFLECVQDMDHENMFWYRQDPGLGLRLIYFSYDVKMKEKGDIPEGYSVSREKKERFSLILESASTNQTSMYLCASSLLGDTEAFFGQGTRLTVV.

The chain employs TRBV19 and TRBJ2-3, with 11 bases aligning to TRBD2. The V gene's germline CDR1 is LNHDA and CDR2 SQIVND (reference sequence). Trimming at V came to 7 bases and at J to 2 bases, leaving 5 bases not matched to a gene. The CDR3 contains 15 residues. The CDR3 bases are TGTGCCAGTACCTTAGCGGGAGGGCCCACAGATACGCAGTATTTT. It specifies CASTLAGGPTDTQYF.

This chain uses TRBV6-5 with TRBJ1-1; 7 bases match TRBD1. V shed 6 bases, J shed 4 bases, and the junction held 8 bases outside the gene matches. The CDR3 is 14 amino acids. Germline CDR1 reads MNHEY; CDR2 reads SVGAGI. DNA of the CDR3: TGTGCCAGCAGAACCCAGGGGGGAGGCACTGAAGCTTTCTTT. It encodes CASRTQGGGTEAFF.

The chain employs TRBV28 and TRBJ2-7; TRBD1 agrees at 8 bases. CDR1 and CDR2 (germline): MDHEN, SYDVKM. Trimming took 10 bases from V and 6 from J; bases not matched to a gene: 14. The CDR3 spans 14 residues. For the CDR3, the DNA is TGTGCCATCACCGGACAGGGAGGACTACTCGAGCAGTACTTC. It encodes CAITGQGGLLEQYF. Full variable domain (outside the CDR3, taken from reference TRBV28 and TRBJ2-7): DVKVTQSSRYLVKRTGEKVFLECVQDMDHENMFWYRQDPGLGLRLIYFSYDVKMKEKGDIPEGYSVSREKKERFSLILESASTNQTSMYLCAITGQGGLLEQYFGPGTRLTVT.

The chain is built from TRBV15 and TRBJ1-3, with D perhaps matching TRBD1 (6 bases). The CDR3 covers 17 residues. The V end lost 0 bases, the J end lost 4 bases, and 16 bases lay between the germline ends. Germline CDR1 LNHNV, CDR2 YYDKDF (reference sequence). The chain's CDR3 is CATSRDSANRVGNTIYF. The CDR3 nucleotides read TGTGCCACCAGCAGAGATTCGGCGAACAGGGTGGGAAACACCATATATTTT.

The chain couples TRBV21-1 to TRBJ2-7; TRBD2 was called by the table and not checked on the DNA. TRBV21-1 counts as a pseudogene. This CDR3 contains 17 residues. CDR3 protein: CASSKVLRLAIHYEQYF. The CDR3 coding sequence is TGTGCCAGCAGCAAAGTACTACGACTAGCGATCCACTACGAGCAGTACTTC.

The gene calls are TRBV5-5 and TRBJ1-2; the match to TRBD1 covers 7 bases. This CDR3 is 16 amino acids long. Per germline, CDR1 SGHKS and CDR2 YYEKEE (reference sequence). V trimming: 3 bases; J trimming: 2 bases; junction bases outside the gene matches: 10. The CDR3 loop reads CASSWFTGAANYGYTF. CDR3 bases: TGTGCCAGCAGCTGGTTTACAGGGGCGGCAAACTATGGCTACACCTTC. Full variable domain (outside the CDR3, taken from reference TRBV5-5 and TRBJ1-2): DAGVTQSPTHLIKTRGQQVTLRCSPISGHKSVSWYQQVLGQGPQFIFQYYEKEERGRGNFPDRFSARQFPNYSSELNVNALLLGDSALYLCASSWFTGAANYGYTFGSGTRLTVV.

The V call is TRBV5-1, the J call TRBJ1-1; D may be TRBD1 (6 bases). Germline lookup yields CDR1 SGHRS and CDR2 YFSETQ. V was pared by 2 bases and J by 7 bases, with 12 bases between. This CDR3 spans 13 amino acids. The CDR3 DNA reads TGCGCCAGCAGCTTCGTACTGGACAGTGAAGCTTTCTTT. Its protein product is CASSFVLDSEAFF.

The chain employs TRBV5-1 and TRBJ2-7, with 11 bases matching TRBD2. There are 15 residues in the CDR3. V trimming: 0 bases; J trimming: 1 base; junction bases outside the gene matches: 0. Looked up from germline, CDR1 is SGHRS and CDR2 is YFSETQ. CDR3 protein: CASSLVAGGSYEQYF. In DNA, the CDR3 is TGCGCCAGCAGCTTGGTAGCGGGAGGGTCCTACGAGCAGTACTTC.

CDR3 nucleotide sequence: TGTGCCAGCAGCGTTACATCTGGAAACACCATATATTTT. This codes for CASSVTSGNTIYF. This chain connects TRBV12-3 or TRBV12-4 to TRBJ1-3; D is unresolved. V shed 6 bases and J shed 1 base, with 7 bases lying between them. The CDR3 sequence is 13 residues long.

This clone has a handful of counts. The chain carries TRBV7-9 and TRBJ1-5; the match to TRBD1 covers 7 bases. The CDR3 totals 15 residues. Germline loops: CDR1 SEHNR, CDR2 FQNEAQ (reference sequence). V was clipped by 1 base and J by 6 bases; unmatched bases: 6. CDR3 region: CASSLGATGTQPQHF. The CDR3 coding sequence is TGTGCCAGCAGCTTAGGCGCGACAGGGACTCAGCCCCAGCATTTT.

The chain links TRBV12-1 to TRBJ1-1; the DNA was not compared with TRBD1, the D call given in the table. TRBV12-1 is a recognized pseudogene. This CDR3 is 16 amino acids long. The DNA for the CDR3 is TGTGCCAGCAGCCAACCGCGACCGGACAGGGGCGCTGAAGCTTTCTTT. Protein product: CASSQPRPDRGAEAFF.

The chain carries TRBV5-8 and TRBJ1-5; 8 bases line up with TRBD1. This CDR3 has 14 amino acids. CDR1 is SGHTS and CDR2 is YDEGEE in the germline V gene. V lost 0 bases, J lost 6 bases, and 2 bases stayed unmatched. The CDR3 region is CASSLGTGFQPQHF. Written as DNA, the CDR3 is TGTGCCAGCAGCTTGGGGACAGGGTTTCAGCCCCAGCATTTT.

The rearrangement links TRBV6-5 to TRBJ2-7; 8 nucleotides agree with TRBD2. The V and J ends lost 6 bases and 5 bases, in that order; junction bases with no gene match: 12. CDR3 length: 15 amino acids. CDR1 MNHEY and CDR2 SVGAGI come from the germline V gene. CDR3 sequence: CASRSGGIGSDEQYF. CDR3 bases: TGTGCCAGCAGGTCGGGGGGGATAGGGTCTGACGAGCAGTACTTC.